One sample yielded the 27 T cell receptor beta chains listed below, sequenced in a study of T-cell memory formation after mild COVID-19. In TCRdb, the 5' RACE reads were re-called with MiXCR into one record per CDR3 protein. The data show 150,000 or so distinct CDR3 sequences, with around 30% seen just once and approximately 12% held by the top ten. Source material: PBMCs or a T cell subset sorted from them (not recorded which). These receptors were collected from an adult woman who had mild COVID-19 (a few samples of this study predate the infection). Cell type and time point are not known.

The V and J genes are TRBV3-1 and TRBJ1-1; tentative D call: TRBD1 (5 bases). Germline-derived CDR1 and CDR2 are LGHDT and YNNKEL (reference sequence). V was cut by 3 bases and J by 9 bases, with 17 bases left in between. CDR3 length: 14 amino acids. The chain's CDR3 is CASSQRDGSRKAFF. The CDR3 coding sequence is TGTGCCAGCAGCCAGAGGGACGGGAGTAGAAAAGCTTTCTTT.

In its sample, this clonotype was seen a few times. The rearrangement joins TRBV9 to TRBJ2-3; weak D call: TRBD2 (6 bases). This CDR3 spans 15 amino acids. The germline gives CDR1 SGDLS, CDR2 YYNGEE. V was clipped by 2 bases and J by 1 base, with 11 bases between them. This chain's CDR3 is CASSVDGGRTDTQYF. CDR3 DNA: TGTGCCAGCAGCGTTGACGGGGGACGCACAGATACGCAGTATTTT.

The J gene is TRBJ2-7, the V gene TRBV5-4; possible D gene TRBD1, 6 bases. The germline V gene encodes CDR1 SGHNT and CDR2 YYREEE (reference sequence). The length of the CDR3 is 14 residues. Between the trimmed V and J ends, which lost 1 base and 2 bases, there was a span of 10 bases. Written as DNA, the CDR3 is TGTGCCAGCAGCTTGAGGACAGATCCCTACGAGCAGTACTTC. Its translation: CASSLRTDPYEQYF.

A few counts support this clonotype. CDR3 bases: TGTGCCAGCAGCCAGCGGAGGGACGGAGAGACCCAGTACTTC. Amino acid sequence: CASSQRRDGETQYF. The chain links TRBV4-2 to TRBJ2-5; D possibly corresponds to TRBD2 (6 bases). Germline V gene sequence: CDR1 LGHNA, CDR2 YNFKEQ. The CDR3 length is 14 residues. Trimming removed 3 bases at V and 4 bases at J, with 12 bases between.

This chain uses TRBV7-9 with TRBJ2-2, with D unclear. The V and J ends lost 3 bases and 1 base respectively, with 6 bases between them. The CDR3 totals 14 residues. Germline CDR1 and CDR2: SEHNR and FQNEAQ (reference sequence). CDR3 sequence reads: CASSFGLNTGELFF. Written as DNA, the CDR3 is TGTGCCAGCAGCTTTGGGCTGAACACCGGGGAGCTGTTTTTT. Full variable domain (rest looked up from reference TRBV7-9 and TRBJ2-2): DTGVSQNPRHKITKRGQNVTFRCDPISEHNRLYWYRQTLGQGPEFLTYFQNEAQLEKSRLLSDRFSAERPKGSFSTLEIQRTEQGDSAMYLCASSFGLNTGELFFGEGSRLTVL.

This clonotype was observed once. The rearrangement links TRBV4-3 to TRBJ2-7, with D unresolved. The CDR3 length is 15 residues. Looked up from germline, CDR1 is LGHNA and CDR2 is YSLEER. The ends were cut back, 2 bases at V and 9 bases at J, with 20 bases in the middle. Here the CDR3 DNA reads TGCGCCAGCAGCCAAACCACTAACGGTTCCCCCTGGCAGTACTTC. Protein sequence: CASSQTTNGSPWQYF.

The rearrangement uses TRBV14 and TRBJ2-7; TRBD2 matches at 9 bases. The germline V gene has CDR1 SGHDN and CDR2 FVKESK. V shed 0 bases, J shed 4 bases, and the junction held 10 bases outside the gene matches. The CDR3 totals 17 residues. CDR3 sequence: CASSQDYWREGRYEQYF. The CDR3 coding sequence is TGTGCCAGCAGCCAAGATTATTGGCGGGAGGGCCGATACGAGCAGTACTTC.

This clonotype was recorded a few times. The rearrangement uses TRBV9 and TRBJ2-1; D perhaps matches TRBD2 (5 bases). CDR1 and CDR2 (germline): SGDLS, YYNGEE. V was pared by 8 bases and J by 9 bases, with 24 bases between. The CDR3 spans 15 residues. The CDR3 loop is CASSSGISPLGEQFF. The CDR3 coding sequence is TGTGCCAGTAGCTCGGGGATTTCCCCCCTCGGTGAGCAGTTCTTC.

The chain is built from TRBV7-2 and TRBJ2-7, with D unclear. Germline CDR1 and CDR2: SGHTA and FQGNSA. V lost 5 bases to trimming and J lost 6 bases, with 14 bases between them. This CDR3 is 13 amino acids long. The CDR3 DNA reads TGTGCCAGCAGCCACGCTTGGGTTTCCGAGCAGTACTTC. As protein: CASSHAWVSEQYF.

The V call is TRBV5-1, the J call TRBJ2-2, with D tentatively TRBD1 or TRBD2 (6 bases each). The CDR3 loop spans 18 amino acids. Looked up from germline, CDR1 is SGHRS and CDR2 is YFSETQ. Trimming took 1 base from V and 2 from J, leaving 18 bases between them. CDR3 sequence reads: CASSLKGGQLGNTGELFF. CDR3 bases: TGCGCCAGCAGCTTGAAGGGGGGTCAGCTTGGAAACACCGGGGAGCTGTTTTTT.

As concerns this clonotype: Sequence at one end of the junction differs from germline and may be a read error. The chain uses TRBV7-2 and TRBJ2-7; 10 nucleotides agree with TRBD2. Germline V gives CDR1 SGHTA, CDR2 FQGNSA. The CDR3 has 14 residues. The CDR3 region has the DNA TGTGCCAGCAGCTTAGAGGGAAGGACTAGCGGAGAGTTCTTC. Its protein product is CASSLEGRTSGEFF.

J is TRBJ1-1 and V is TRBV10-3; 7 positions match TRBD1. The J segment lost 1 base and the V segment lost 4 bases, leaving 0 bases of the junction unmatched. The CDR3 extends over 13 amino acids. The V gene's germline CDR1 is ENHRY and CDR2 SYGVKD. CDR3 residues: CAISGTGNTEAFF. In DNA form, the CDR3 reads TGTGCCATCAGTGGGACAGGGAACACTGAAGCTTTCTTT.

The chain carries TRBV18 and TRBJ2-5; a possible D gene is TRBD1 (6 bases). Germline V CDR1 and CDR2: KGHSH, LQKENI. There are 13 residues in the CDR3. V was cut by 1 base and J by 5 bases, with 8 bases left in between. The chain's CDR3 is CASSPRQEETQYF. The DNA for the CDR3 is TGTGCCAGCTCACCACGACAGGAGGAGACCCAGTACTTC. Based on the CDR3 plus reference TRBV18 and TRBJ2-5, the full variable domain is NAGVMQNPRHLVRRRGQEARLRCSPMKGHSHVYWYRQLPEEGLKFMVYLQKENIIDESGMPKERFSAEFPKEGPSILRIQQVVRGDSAAYFCASSPRQEETQYFGPGTRLLVL.

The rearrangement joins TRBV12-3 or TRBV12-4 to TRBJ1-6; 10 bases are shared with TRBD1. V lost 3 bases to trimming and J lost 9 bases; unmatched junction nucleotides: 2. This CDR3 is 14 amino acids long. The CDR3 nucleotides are TGTGCCAGCAGTTTCTGGGACAGGGGTTCACCCCTCCACTTT. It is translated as CASSFWDRGSPLHF.

The CDR3 DNA reads TGTGCCAGCAGCTCGACAGGGACCGGTGAGCAGTTCTTC. It specifies CASSSTGTGEQFF. The gene calls are TRBV12-3 or TRBV12-4 and TRBJ2-1; 7 positions agree with TRBD1. The CDR3 length is 13 residues. V lost 6 bases, J lost 9 bases, and 8 bases stayed unmatched.

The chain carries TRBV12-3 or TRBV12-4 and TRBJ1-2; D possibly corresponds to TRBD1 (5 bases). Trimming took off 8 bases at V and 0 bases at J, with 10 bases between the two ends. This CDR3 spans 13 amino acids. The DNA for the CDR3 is TGTGCCAGCCAACGGGGACCTAACTATGGCTACACCTTC. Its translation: CASQRGPNYGYTF.

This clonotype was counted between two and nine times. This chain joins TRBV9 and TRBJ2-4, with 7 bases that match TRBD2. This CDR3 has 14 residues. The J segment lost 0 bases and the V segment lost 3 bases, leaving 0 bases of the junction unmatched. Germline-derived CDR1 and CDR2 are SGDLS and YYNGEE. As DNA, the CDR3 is TGTGCCAGCAGCGGCGGGAGAGCCAAAAACATTCAGTACTTC. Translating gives CASSGGRAKNIQYF.

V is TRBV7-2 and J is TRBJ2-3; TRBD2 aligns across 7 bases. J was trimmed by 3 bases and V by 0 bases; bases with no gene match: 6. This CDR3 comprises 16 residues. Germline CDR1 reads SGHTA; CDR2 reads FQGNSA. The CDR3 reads CASSLAKLARTDTQYF. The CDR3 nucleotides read TGTGCCAGCAGCTTAGCGAAACTAGCGAGAACAGATACGCAGTATTTT.

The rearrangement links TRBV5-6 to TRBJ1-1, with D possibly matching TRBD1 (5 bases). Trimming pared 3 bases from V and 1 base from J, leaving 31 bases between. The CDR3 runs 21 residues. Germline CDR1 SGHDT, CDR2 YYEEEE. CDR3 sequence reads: CASSSINPGSQPGGGNTEAFF. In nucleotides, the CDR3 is TGTGCCAGCAGCTCGATAAATCCGGGCTCTCAACCGGGGGGAGGGAACACTGAAGCTTTCTTT. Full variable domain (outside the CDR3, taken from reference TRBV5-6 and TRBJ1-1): DAGVTQSPTHLIKTRGQQVTLRCSPKSGHDTVSWYQQALGQGPQFIFQYYEEEERQRGNFPDRFSGHQFPNYSSELNVNALLLGDSALYLCASSSINPGSQPGGGNTEAFFGQGTRLTVV.

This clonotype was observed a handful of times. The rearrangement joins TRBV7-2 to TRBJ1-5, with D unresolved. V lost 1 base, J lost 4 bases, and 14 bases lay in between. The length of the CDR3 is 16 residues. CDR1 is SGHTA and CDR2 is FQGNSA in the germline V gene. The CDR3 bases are TGTGCCAGCAGCTTAGGACAAGGTGGTCCAAATCAGCCCCAGCATTTT. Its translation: CASSLGQGGPNQPQHF.

CDR3 nucleotides: TGTGCCAGCAGCTTAATAGCCGGCAGGATAGTAGGGTCCTACGAGCAGTACTTC. Amino acid sequence: CASSLIAGRIVGSYEQYF. The chain has TRBV12-3 or TRBV12-4 and TRBJ2-7; D unclear. Trimming shortened V by 6 bases and J by 1 base, and 25 bases separated the two germline ends. The CDR3 has 18 amino acids.

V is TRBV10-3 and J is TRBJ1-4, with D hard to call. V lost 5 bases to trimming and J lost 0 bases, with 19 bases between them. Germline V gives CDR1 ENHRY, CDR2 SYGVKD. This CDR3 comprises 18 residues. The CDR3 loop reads CAISPSGRAFATNEKLFF. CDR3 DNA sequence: TGTGCCATCAGTCCCTCCGGGAGGGCGTTTGCAACTAATGAAAAACTGTTTTTT.

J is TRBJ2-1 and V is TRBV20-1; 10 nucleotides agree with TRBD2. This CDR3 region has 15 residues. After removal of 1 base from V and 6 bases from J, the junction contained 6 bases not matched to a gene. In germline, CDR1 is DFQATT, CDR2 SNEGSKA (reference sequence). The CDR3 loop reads CSARGSSGGPNEQFF. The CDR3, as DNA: TGCAGTGCTAGAGGCTCTAGCGGGGGACCCAATGAGCAGTTCTTC.

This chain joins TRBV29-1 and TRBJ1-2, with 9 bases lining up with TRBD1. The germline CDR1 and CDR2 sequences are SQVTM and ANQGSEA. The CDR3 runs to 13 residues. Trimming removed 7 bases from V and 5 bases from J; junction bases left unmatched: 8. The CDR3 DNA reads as TGCAGCGCCCCTATACAGGGGGCGTATGGCTACACCTTC. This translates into CSAPIQGAYGYTF.

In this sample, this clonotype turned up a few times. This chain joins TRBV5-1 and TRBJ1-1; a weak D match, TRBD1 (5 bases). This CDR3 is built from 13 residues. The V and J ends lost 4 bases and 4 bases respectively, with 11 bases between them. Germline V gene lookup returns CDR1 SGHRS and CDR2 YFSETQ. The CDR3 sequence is CASSVGGFTEAFF. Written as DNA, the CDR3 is TGCGCCAGCAGCGTGGGGGGATTCACTGAAGCTTTCTTT.

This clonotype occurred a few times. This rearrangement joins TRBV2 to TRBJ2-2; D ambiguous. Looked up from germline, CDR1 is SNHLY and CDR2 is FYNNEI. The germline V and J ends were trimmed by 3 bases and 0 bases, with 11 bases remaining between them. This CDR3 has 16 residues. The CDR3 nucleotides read TGTGCCAGCAGTGACTGGGCAGAGACGAACACCGGGGAGCTGTTTTTT. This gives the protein CASSDWAETNTGELFF.

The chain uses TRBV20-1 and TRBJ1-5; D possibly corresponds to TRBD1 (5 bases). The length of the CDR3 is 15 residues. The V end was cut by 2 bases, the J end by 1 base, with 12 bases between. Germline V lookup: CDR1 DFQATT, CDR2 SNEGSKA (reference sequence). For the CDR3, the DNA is TGCAGTGCTAGAAAAGGGGATTTCAGCAATCAGCCCCAGCATTTT. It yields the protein CSARKGDFSNQPQHF.